One sample yielded the 6 T cell receptor beta chains listed below, sequenced in a study of a mutant IDH1 vaccine in newly diagnosed glioma. The time point: baseline, week 1 (first vaccination visit). Treatment specified: pre-vaccination baseline after standard-of-care therapy. Libraries were prepared by immunoSEQ multiplex PCR; TCRdb keeps only in-frame clonotypes and omits some of them. The sample carries about 34,000 clones, about three quarters recorded once. Specimen: peripheral blood mononuclear cells (PBMCs), collected from a glioma patient treated with radiotherapy, temozolomide or both. Every receptor here comes from a man in his fifties with glioma. Some clones in this sample may be carry-over from other donors' samples.

V is TRBV5-1 and J is TRBJ2-3, with TRBD2 identical over 8 bases. From germline, CDR1 is SGHRS and CDR2 YFSETQ. V was clipped by 4 bases and J by 4 bases; unmatched bases: 2. The CDR3 spans 13 residues. In DNA form, the CDR3 reads TGCGCCAGCAGCCCGGGGGGGCCAGATACGCAGTATTTT. Its protein product is CASSPGGPDTQYF.

The chain has TRBV5-1 and TRBJ1-2; 7 bases agree with TRBD1. Germline V CDR1 and CDR2: SGHRS, YFSETQ. The length of the CDR3 is 13 residues. V trimming: 4 bases; J trimming: 5 bases; junction bases outside the gene matches: 5. CDR3 nucleotides: TGCGCCAGCAGCCGCGACAGGGATTATGGCTACACCTTC. Translating it yields CASSRDRDYGYTF.

The chain uses TRBV4-1 and TRBJ2-7, with 8 bases fitting TRBD2. Germline V gene data show CDR1 as MGHRA and CDR2 as YSYEKL. V gave up 3 bases and J gave up 3 bases; unmatched junction bases: 7. This CDR3 spans 15 amino acids. This chain's CDR3 is CASSHLAGTIYEQYF. In nucleotides, the CDR3 is TGCGCCAGCAGCCACCTAGCGGGTACCATCTACGAGCAGTACTTC.

J is TRBJ2-7 and V is TRBV7-6; TRBD1 agrees at 9 bases. This CDR3 has 15 residues. V lost 2 bases, J lost 8 bases, and 10 bases stayed unmatched. CDR1 and CDR2 from the germline V gene are SGHVS and FNYEAQ. The CDR3 loop is CASSLSGTGTGKQYF. CDR3 in DNA: TGTGCCAGCAGCTTAAGTGGGACAGGGACCGGGAAGCAGTACTTC.

This clone was observed a few times. The rearrangement links TRBV29-1 to TRBJ1-5; possible D gene TRBD1, 5 bases. CDR1 is SQVTM and CDR2 is ANQGSEA in the germline V gene. V was cut by 5 bases and J by 6 bases, with 14 bases left in between. This CDR3 spans 13 amino acids. For the CDR3, the DNA is TGCAGCGTTTGGGCGGGGGGGACTCAGCCCCAGCATTTT. Residues: CSVWAGGTQPQHF.

The chain links TRBV7-2 to TRBJ1-5, with TRBD1 matching over 7 bases. V shed 1 base and J 6 bases; nucleotides not matched to a gene: 6. Germline CDR1 reads SGHTA; CDR2 reads FQGNSA. This CDR3 has 15 amino acids. DNA of the CDR3: TGTGCCAGCAGCTTAGACAGGGGTTCACTTCAGCCCCAGCATTTT. Translating gives CASSLDRGSLQPQHF.